This is a list of T cell receptor beta chains from one sample in a study of human T cells and chemical hapten exposure. TCRdb analysed the RACE reads with MiXCR anew, one entry per CDR3 protein. The sample holds fewer than 100,000 distinct CDR3 sequences, over 7.5% seen once. This sample comprised whole blood, obtained in connection with sensitization to the hapten diphenylcyclopropenone (DPC). Receptor source: a middle-aged woman with alopecia areata. Some clones in this sample may be carry-over from other donors' samples. The CDR3 runs from the conserved cysteine through the conserved F or W. The D gene is left open where the match is weak. Clone size is not always given. Where it is, it says once, few, many or a class for expanded clones.

abundance	v_gene	d_gene	j_gene	CDR3aa	CDR3nt
many	TRBV5-5	TRBD1	TRBJ2-7	CASSFGTGFFTYEQYF	TGTGCCAGCAGCTTCGGGACAGGTTTTTTCACCTACGAGCAGTACTTC
many	TRBV28	TRBD1	TRBJ2-2	CASSADRGRYAGELFF	TGTGCCAGCAGTGCGGACAGGGGGCGGTATGCCGGGGAGCTGTTTTTT
few	TRBV7-3	NA	TRBJ2-3	CASSLIGDTQYF	TGTGCCAGCAGCTTAATTGGCGATACGCAGTATTTT
many	TRBV3-1	NA	TRBJ1-1	CASSHIFRANTEAFF	TGTGCCAGCAGCCACATCTTCAGGGCGAACACTGAAGCTTTCTTT
many	TRBV14	TRBD2	TRBJ2-1	CASSRDYQINEQFF	TGTGCCAGCAGCCGGGACTATCAAATCAATGAGCAGTTCTTC
few	TRBV2	NA	TRBJ1-5	CASSVVGEGQPQHF	TGTGCCAGCAGTGTTGTGGGGGAAGGCCAGCCCCAGCATTTT
many	TRBV7-2	TRBD2	TRBJ2-2	CASSSLGTSGRAGELFF	TGTGCCAGCAGCTCCCTCGGGACTAGCGGGAGGGCCGGGGAGCTGTTTTTT
few	TRBV6-2/TRBV6-3	TRBD1	TRBJ1-1	CASRRGTGEAFF	TGTGCCAGCAGACGCGGGACAGGAGAAGCTTTCTTT
NA	TRBV5-1	NA	TRBJ2-5	CASSPGSWGREMETQYF	TGCGCCAGCAGCCCAGGCTCTTGGGGGCGGGAGATGGAGACCCAGTACTTC
many	TRBV7-7	TRBD2	TRBJ2-1	CASSSSGGSYNEQFF	TGCGCCAGCAGCTCTAGCGGGGGCTCCTACAATGAGCAGTTCTTC
few	TRBV7-9	NA	TRBJ1-1	CASSPEGIRTEAFF	TGTGCCAGCAGCCCCGAGGGGATCAGGACTGAAGCTTTCTTT
many	TRBV29-1	TRBD1	TRBJ2-5	CSVAGQGRRKETQYF	TGCAGCGTGGCAGGACAGGGTAGACGTAAAGAGACCCAGTACTTC
NA	TRBV5-4	TRBD2	TRBJ2-3	CASSLDPGGPRDTQYF	TGTGCCAGCAGCTTGGATCCGGGAGGGCCAAGAGATACGCAGTATTTT
NA	TRBV6-6	NA	TRBJ1-2	CASRHGQTYGYTF	TGTGCCAGCAGGCACGGGCAGACCTATGGCTACACCTTC
NA	TRBV18	TRBD1	TRBJ2-1	CASSPGTGGNNEQFF	TGTGCCAGCTCACCGGGGACAGGGGGCAACAATGAGCAGTTCTTC
few	TRBV5-1	NA	TRBJ2-5	CASSFRQGSGETQYF	TGCGCCAGCAGCTTTCGCCAGGGATCCGGAGAGACCCAGTACTTC
NA	TRBV6-6	NA	TRBJ2-3	CASSPGWGSDTQYF	TGTGCCAGCAGCCCGGGGTGGGGATCAGATACGCAGTATTTT
few	TRBV27	NA	TRBJ1-4	CASRYHLGEKLFF	TGTGCCAGCAGATACCATCTTGGGGAAAAACTGTTTTTT
NA	TRBV5-1	NA	TRBJ2-3	CASSSRQTDTQYF	TGCGCCAGCAGCTCTCGACAGACAGATACGCAGTATTTT
many	TRBV5-1	TRBD2	TRBJ2-6	CASSLEREGRGANVLTF	TGCGCCAGCAGCTTGGAGCGGGAGGGCCGTGGGGCCAACGTCCTGACTTTC
many	TRBV18	NA	TRBJ1-2	CASSPDRNLNYGYTF	TGTGCCAGCTCACCTGACAGGAACTTAAACTATGGCTACACCTTC
many	TRBV6-1	NA	TRBJ2-7	CASSEARTEDPLHEQYF	TGTGCCAGCAGTGAAGCGAGGACAGAGGACCCCCTGCACGAGCAGTACTTC
NA	TRBV28	NA	TRBJ2-5	CANQTQYF	TGTGCCAACCAGACCCAGTACTTC
NA	TRBV28	TRBD1	TRBJ2-4	CASNPVLQGAKNIQHF	TGTGCCAGCAATCCCGTATTACAGGGGGCCAAAAACATTCAGCACTTC
NA	TRBV4-1	NA	TRBJ2-3	CASSQLGTDTQYF	TGCGCCAGCAGCCAACTTGGAACAGATACGCAGTATTTT
NA	TRBV20-1	TRBD1	TRBJ1-2	CSAPQGIYGYTF	TGCAGTGCTCCACAGGGGATCTATGGCTACACCTTC
NA	TRBV6-1	NA	TRBJ2-3	CASSALDTQYF	TGTGCCAGCAGTGCCTTAGATACGCAGTATTTT
few	TRBV4-3	TRBD1	TRBJ2-5	CASSYGTEETQYF	TGCGCCAGCAGCTATGGGACAGAAGAGACCCAGTACTTC
NA	TRBV19	NA	TRBJ1-5	CASIGRGANNQPQHF	TGTGCCAGTATTGGGCGTGGCGCGAACAATCAGCCCCAGCATTTT
NA	TRBV27	TRBD1	TRBJ1-2	CASRREQGAFYGYTF	TGTGCCAGCAGGCGAGAACAGGGGGCTTTCTATGGCTACACCTTC
NA	TRBV7-2	NA	TRBJ2-2	CASSTRYRGELFF	TGTGCCAGCAGCACCCGTTACCGCGGGGAGCTGTTTTTT
NA	TRBV5-3	TRBD1	TRBJ2-7	CARSLEKGGLYEQYF	TGTGCCAGAAGCTTGGAGAAAGGGGGCCTCTACGAGCAGTACTTC
NA	TRBV3-1	NA	TRBJ2-5	CASSQVPATQYF	TGTGCCAGCAGCCAAGTCCCGGCGACCCAGTACTTC
many	TRBV11-2	NA	TRBJ2-2	CASSWDLQGGELFF	TGTGCCAGCAGCTGGGACCTACAGGGTGGGGAGCTGTTTTTT
NA	TRBV6-2/TRBV6-3	NA	TRBJ2-7	CASSYFLGTGHLSYEQYF	TGTGCCAGCAGTTACTTTTTGGGCACGGGACACCTCTCCTACGAGCAGTACTTC
few	TRBV4-1	NA	TRBJ2-5	CASSQVSVETQYF	TGCGCCAGCAGCCAAGTATCTGTGGAGACCCAGTACTTC
few	TRBV11-1	NA	TRBJ2-1	CASSPEAYEQFF	TGTGCCAGCAGCCCAGAGGCGTATGAGCAGTTCTTC
NA	TRBV19	NA	TRBJ2-7	CASSKPGTSDEQYF	TGTGCCAGTAGTAAACCCGGGACCTCCGACGAGCAGTACTTC
few	TRBV7-7	TRBD2	TRBJ2-3	CASSPTSGRVPHRRTDTQYF	TGTGCTAGCAGCCCCACTAGCGGGAGAGTCCCGCACAGACGCACAGATACGCAGTATTTT
many	TRBV4-2	TRBD2	TRBJ2-2	CASSQALAGDTGELFF	TGTGCCAGCAGCCAAGCCCTAGCGGGAGACACCGGGGAGCTGTTTTTT
many	TRBV6-6	TRBD2	TRBJ2-7	CASSYPLAGGDKQYF	TGTGCCAGCAGTTACCCTCTAGCGGGAGGGGATAAGCAGTACTTC
few	TRBV4-3	NA	TRBJ2-2	CASSQGSAFTGELFF	TGCGCCAGCAGCCAGGGGTCAGCTTTCACCGGGGAGCTGTTTTTT